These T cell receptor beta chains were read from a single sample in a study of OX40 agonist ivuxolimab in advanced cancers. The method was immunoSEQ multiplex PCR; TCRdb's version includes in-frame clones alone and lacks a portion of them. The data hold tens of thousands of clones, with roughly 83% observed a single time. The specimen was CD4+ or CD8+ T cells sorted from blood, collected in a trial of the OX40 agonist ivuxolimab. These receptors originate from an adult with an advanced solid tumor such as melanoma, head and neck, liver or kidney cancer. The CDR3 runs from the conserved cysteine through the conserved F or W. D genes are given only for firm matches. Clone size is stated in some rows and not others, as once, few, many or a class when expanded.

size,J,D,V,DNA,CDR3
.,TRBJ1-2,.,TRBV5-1,TGCGCCAGCAGCGTGGGATCCCCCGGCTATGGCTACACCTTC,CASSVGSPGYGYTF
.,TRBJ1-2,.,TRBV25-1,TGTGCCAGCAGTGAGGGAAGCGGAGGGTATGGCTACACCTTC,CASSEGSGGYGYTF
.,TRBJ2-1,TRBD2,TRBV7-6,TGTGCCAGCAGCTTATTGGGACTAGCGGGCCTAAGGAGCTCCTACAATGAGCAGTTCTTC,CASSLLGLAGLRSSYNEQFF
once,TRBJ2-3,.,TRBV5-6,TGTGCCAGCAGCTTGAGCAGCACAGATACGCAGTATTTT,CASSLSSTDTQYF
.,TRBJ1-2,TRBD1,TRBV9,TGTGCCAGCAGCGTAGACCGGACAGGGACCTATGGCTACACCTTC,CASSVDRTGTYGYTF
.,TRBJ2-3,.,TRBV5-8,TGTGCCAGCCCTGAGACCCTTCTAGCGCCTAGCACAGATACGCAGTATTTT,CASPETLLAPSTDTQYF
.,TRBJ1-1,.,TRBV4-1,TGCGCCAGCAGCCTAATGTTGAGCGAGGAGCTAGCTTTCTTT,CASSLMLSEELAFF
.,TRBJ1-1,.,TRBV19,TGTGCCAGTAGCTACAGGAACACTGAAGCTTTCTTT,CASSYRNTEAFF
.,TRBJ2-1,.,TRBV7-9,TGTGCCAGCAGCCCCCGGGCTAGCAATCCCAATGAGCAGTTCTTC,CASSPRASNPNEQFF
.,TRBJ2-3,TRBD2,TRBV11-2,TGTGCCAGCAGCTTCACTAGCGGGAGGGATACGCAGTATTTT,CASSFTSGRDTQYF
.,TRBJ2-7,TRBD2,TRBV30,TGTGCCTGGTCACTAGCGGGGCGTTACTACGAGCAGTACTTC,CAWSLAGRYYEQYF
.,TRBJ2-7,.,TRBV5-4,TGTGCCAGCAGCAGGGACGGGGGAGCCTCCTACGAGCAGTACTTC,CASSRDGGASYEQYF
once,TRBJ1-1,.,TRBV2,TGTGCCAGCACGTGGACAGCGAACACTGAAGCTTTCTTT,CASTWTANTEAFF
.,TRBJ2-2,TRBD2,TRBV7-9,TGTGCCAGCAGCTCGGGGAGGGCGAACACCGGGGAGCTGTTTTTT,CASSSGRANTGELFF
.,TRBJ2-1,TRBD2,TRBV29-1,TGCAGCGTTGAGGGTTGGACTAGCGGGACAAACTACAATGAGCAGTTCTTC,CSVEGWTSGTNYNEQFF
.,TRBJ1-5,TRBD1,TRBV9,TGTGCCAGCAGCTCAGGGGGGTCATTCAATCAGCCCCAGCATTTT,CASSSGGSFNQPQHF
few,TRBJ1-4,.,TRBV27,TGTGCCAGCAGGGGGGGACCCCTTTATGAAAAACTGTTTTTT,CASRGGPLYEKLFF
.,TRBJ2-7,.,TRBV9,TGTGCCAGCAGCGCCGAGGGGACGGAATTCTACGAGCAGTACTTC,CASSAEGTEFYEQYF
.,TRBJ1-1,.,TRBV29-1,TGCAGCGTCTCAGTCGAGAACACTGAAGCTTTCTTT,CSVSVENTEAFF
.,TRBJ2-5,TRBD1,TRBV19,TGTGCCAGTAGCCAAAGGACAGGAGCCCCAGAGACCCAGTACTTC,CASSQRTGAPETQYF
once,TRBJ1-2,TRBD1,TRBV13,TGTGCCAGCAGCTGGGACAGGGCTAGTGGCTACACCTTC,CASSWDRASGYTF
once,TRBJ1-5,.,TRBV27,TGTGCCAGCAAAGATACATCCTTTAGCAATCAGCCCCAGCATTTT,CASKDTSFSNQPQHF
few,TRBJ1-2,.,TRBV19,TGTGCCAGTAGTATTAGCGGGTCGTATGGCTACACCTTC,CASSISGSYGYTF
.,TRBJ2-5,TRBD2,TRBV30,TGTGCCTGGAGTGGTTTGGCACTAGCGGGAGGCTCGCGAGAGACCCAGTACTTC,CAWSGLALAGGSRETQYF
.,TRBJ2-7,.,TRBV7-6,TGTGCCAGCAGCTTAGGGACATCCGGCGACGAGCAGTACTTC,CASSLGTSGDEQYF
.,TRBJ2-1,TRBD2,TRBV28,TGTGCCAGCAGATCCCGACTAGCGGGCAATGAGCAGTTCTTC,CASRSRLAGNEQFF